Following are 9 T cell receptor beta chains from one sample sequenced in a study of prognosis after radiotherapy for stage I lung cancer. Genomic DNA served as the source from which two-round multiplex PCR generated TCR beta CDR3 amplicons. Individual primers that were specific to each TRBV and TRBJ gene served in first-round PCR. MiXCR, applied by TCRdb to the multiplex PCR reads, yields one record per CDR3 protein. The repertoire has approximately 30,000 distinct CDR3 sequences, around 31% of them found once; the top ten carry 9.5% to 13%. Material: PBMCs, obtained before or after stereotactic body radiation therapy (not recorded which). The source is a donor aged 50 or older with non-small cell lung cancer.

This clonotype was detected many times. This sequence joins TRBV6-1 and TRBJ2-1; TRBD2 matches at 7 bases. After removal of 10 bases from V and 4 bases from J, the junction contained 10 bases not matched to a gene. This CDR3 has 14 residues. Germline V CDR1 and CDR2: MNHNS, SASEGT. CDR3 sequence: CATTPGGAYNEQFF. CDR3 bases: TGTGCCACTACCCCGGGGGGAGCGTACAATGAGCAGTTCTTC.

This clonotype was seen a few times. A much larger clonotype is one base distant, so this may be a read error. V usage is TRBV6-1 and J usage is TRBJ2-1; D unresolved. The CDR3 covers 15 residues. V lost 5 bases and J lost 8, with 19 bases in between. Germline V gives CDR1 MNHNS, CDR2 SASEGT. DNA of the CDR3: TGTGCCAGCAGTAGGCCGGGCCAAGTTGAGGATGAGCAGTTCTTC. Its protein product is CASSRPGQVEDEQFF.

In this sample, this clonotype turned up many times. The chain recombines TRBV28 with TRBJ2-6; unclear D gene. This CDR3 spans 14 amino acids. V shed 3 bases and J shed 0 bases, with 3 bases lying between them. From germline, CDR1 is MDHEN and CDR2 SYDVKM. The CDR3 is CASSLRSGANVLTF. CDR3 bases: TGTGCCAGCAGTTTGCGCTCTGGGGCCAACGTCCTGACTTTC. Full variable domain (missing parts from reference TRBV28 and TRBJ2-6): DVKVTQSSRYLVKRTGEKVFLECVQDMDHENMFWYRQDPGLGLRLIYFSYDVKMKEKGDIPEGYSVSREKKERFSLILESASTNQTSMYLCASSLRSGANVLTFGAGSRLTVL.

On this clonotype itself: A far larger clone lies a single base away; this is likely a read error. The chain joins TRBV27 to TRBJ2-7; 9 nucleotides align to TRBD1. The CDR3 covers 14 residues. Germline V gene data show CDR1 as MNHEY and CDR2 as SMNVEV (reference sequence). This chain's CDR3 is CSSSLTGGVYEQYF. The CDR3 DNA follows: TGTTCCAGCAGTTTAACAGGGGGCGTCTACGAGCAGTACTTC.

In this sample, this clonotype turned up many times. The gene calls are TRBV19 and TRBJ2-2; TRBD1 matches 8 bases. The junction had 10 bases not matched to a gene; V was cut back by 5 bases and J by 5 bases. This CDR3 comprises 16 residues. Germline V lookup: CDR1 LNHDA, CDR2 SQIVND (reference sequence). This chain's CDR3 is CASSVRQGRGTGELFF. The DNA of the CDR3 is TGTGCCAGTAGTGTAAGACAGGGGAGAGGGACCGGGGAGCTGTTTTTT.

The sample holds many counts of this clonotype. The chain carries TRBV10-3 and TRBJ1-3; possible D gene TRBD1, 5 bases. Germline CDR1 and CDR2: ENHRY and SYGVKD. This CDR3 has 17 residues. Trimming shortened V by 2 bases and J by 0 bases, and 14 bases separated the two germline ends. Here the CDR3 reads CAISEPRGGNSGNTIYF. In DNA form, the CDR3 reads TGTGCCATCAGTGAGCCCCGGGGCGGAAACTCTGGAAACACCATATATTTT.

This clonotype was seen only once. The J gene is TRBJ2-5, the V gene TRBV9; 8 nucleotides match TRBD2. J was trimmed by 2 bases and V by 1 base; bases with no gene match: 16. This CDR3 contains 19 residues. Germline CDR1 SGDLS, CDR2 YYNGEE. CDR3 sequence (DNA): TGTGCCAGCAGCGTAACGACTAGCGTGAGCGATCCGGGTCAAGAGACCCAGTACTTC. Residues: CASSVTTSVSDPGQETQYF.

There are many counts of this clonotype. The V call is TRBV20-1, the J call TRBJ2-7, with D possibly TRBD2 on 5 matching bases. Trimming left V 4 bases short and J 0 bases short, with 10 bases between. Germline V gene lookup returns CDR1 DFQATT and CDR2 SNEGSKA (reference sequence). This CDR3 spans 13 amino acids. CDR3 sequence reads: CSAKKLASYEQYF. CDR3 coding DNA: TGCAGTGCTAAGAAGCTAGCCTCCTACGAGCAGTACTTC.

This clonotype was found many times. The chain couples TRBV4-1 to TRBJ1-1, with D unresolved. Germline CDR1 MGHRA, CDR2 YSYEKL. The CDR3 runs 14 residues. V was clipped by 0 bases and J by 2 bases, with 7 bases between them. DNA for the CDR3: TGCGCCAGCAGCCAAGATGCGGGAAACACTGAAGCTTTCTTT. The encoded protein is CASSQDAGNTEAFF.